This entry describes one T cell receptor beta chain. This specimen comes from a study of blood T cell repertoires in COVID-19. The table came from immunoSEQ multiplex PCR; TCRdb's copy has only in-frame clones and leaves some out. This table has approximately 150,000 clones, around 84% appearing once. This CDR3 is 14 amino acids long. The V gene end was trimmed by 2 bases and the J gene end by 6 bases; junction bases not matched to a gene: 8. From germline, CDR1 is GTSNPN and CDR2 SVGIG (reference sequence). The source is a man aged 25-45 years with COVID-19, enrolled during active disease. Material for sequencing was peripheral blood. The rearrangement links TRBV30 to TRBJ1-2; 8 bases align to TRBD1. The DNA of the CDR3 is TGTGCCTGGAGTCTCCCCGGACAGGGTCATGGCTACACCTTC. It yields the protein CAWSLPGQGHGYTF. Full variable domain (remainder filled in from reference TRBV30 and TRBJ1-2): SQTIHQWPATLVQPVGSPLSLECTVEGTSNPNLYWYRQAAGRGLQLLFYSVGIGQISSEVPQNLSASRPQDRQFILSSKKLLLSDSGFYLCAWSLPGQGHGYTFGSGTRLTVV.